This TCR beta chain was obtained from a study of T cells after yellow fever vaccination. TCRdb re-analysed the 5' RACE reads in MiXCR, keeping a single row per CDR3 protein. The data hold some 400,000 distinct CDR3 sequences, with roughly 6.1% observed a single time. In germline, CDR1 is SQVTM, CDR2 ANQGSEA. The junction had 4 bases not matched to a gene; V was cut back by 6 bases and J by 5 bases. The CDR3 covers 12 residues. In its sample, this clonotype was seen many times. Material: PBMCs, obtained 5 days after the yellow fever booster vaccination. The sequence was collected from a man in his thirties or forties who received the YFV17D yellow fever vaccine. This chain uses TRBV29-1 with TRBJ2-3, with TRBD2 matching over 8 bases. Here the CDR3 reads CSVSSGLDTQYF. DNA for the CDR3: TGCAGCGTGTCTAGCGGGTTAGATACGCAGTATTTT.